The present TCR beta chain was sequenced within a study of blood T cell repertoires in COVID-19. The overall study: Donors in the United States, Italy and Spain gave samples during acute or convalescent COVID-19. Sources were T cells, B-cell-depleted T cells, or PBMCs; the material itself was cDNA or gDNA.

In the original workflow: Estimation of nucleated cell counts was performed using reference gene primer amplification. TCRdb keeps only in-frame clones here, not all; method: immunoSEQ multiplex PCR. V and J calls and clone size come straight from that table; D and trimming were deduced from the DNA. The table includes around 170,000 clones, 83% detected once. Sequencing used peripheral blood. The sequence came from a woman aged 40 to 50 with acute or convalescent COVID-19.

The CDR3 reads CASTTEVDETQYF. The CDR3, as DNA: TGTGCCAGCACTACCGAGGTTGATGAGACCCAGTACTTC. V is TRBV2 and J is TRBJ2-5, with D hard to call. The V end lost 7 bases, the J end lost 5 bases, and 14 bases lay between the germline ends. Per the germline V gene, CDR1 is SNHLY and CDR2 is FYNNEI. The CDR3 runs to 13 residues.